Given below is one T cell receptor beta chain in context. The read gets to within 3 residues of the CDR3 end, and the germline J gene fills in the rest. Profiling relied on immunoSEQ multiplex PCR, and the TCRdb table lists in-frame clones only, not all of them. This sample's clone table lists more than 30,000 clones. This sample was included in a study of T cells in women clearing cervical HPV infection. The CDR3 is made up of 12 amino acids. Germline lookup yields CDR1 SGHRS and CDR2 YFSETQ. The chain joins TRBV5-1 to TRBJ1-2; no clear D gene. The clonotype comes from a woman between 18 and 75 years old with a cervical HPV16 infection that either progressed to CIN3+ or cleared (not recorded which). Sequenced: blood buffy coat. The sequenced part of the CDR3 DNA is TGCGCCAGCAGGCTAGAGTTGAGCGGC. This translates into CASRLELSG. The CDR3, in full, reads CASRLELSGYTF.